This T cell receptor beta chain was obtained from a study of cytomegalovirus exposure and HLA in healthy donors. Study-level background: About 85 million unique TCR sequences came from HLA-typed donors in an early release.

The PCR was carried out with 60 Vbeta primers and 13 Jbeta primers. Some clones are missing from TCRdb's copy, which holds only in-frame ones; the method was immunoSEQ multiplex PCR. The sample holds about 160,000 clones, 80% seen once. J lost 0 bases, V lost 6 bases, and 5 bases had no gene match. The CDR3 loop spans 15 amino acids. Germline CDR1 reads SNHLY; CDR2 reads FYNNEI. This receptor was taken from a young man in good health and CMV-seronegative. Material for sequencing was PBMCs. This chain joins TRBV2 and TRBJ1-5; 7 nucleotides match TRBD1. The CDR3 spells CASRGTVNSNQPQHF. CDR3 sequence (DNA): TGTGCCAGCAGGGGGACAGTCAATAGCAATCAGCCCCAGCATTTT.